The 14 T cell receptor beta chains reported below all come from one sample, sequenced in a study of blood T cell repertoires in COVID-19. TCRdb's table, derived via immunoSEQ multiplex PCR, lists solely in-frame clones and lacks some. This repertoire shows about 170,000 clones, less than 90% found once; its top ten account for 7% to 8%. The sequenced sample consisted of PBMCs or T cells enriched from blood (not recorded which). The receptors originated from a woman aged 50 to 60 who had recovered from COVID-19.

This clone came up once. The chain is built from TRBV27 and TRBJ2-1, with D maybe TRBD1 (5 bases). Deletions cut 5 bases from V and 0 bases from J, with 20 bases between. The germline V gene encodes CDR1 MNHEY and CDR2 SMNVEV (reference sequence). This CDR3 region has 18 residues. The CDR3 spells CASSPLMGRKSSYNEQFF. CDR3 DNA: TGTGCCAGCAGTCCTCTCATGGGGCGAAAGAGCTCCTACAATGAGCAGTTCTTC.

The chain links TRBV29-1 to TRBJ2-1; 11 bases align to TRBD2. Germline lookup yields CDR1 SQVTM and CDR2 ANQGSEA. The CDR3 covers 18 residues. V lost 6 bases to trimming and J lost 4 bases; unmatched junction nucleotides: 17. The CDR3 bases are TGCAGCGTAAACAGGGAATTAGGGACTAGCGGTTTTTACAATGAGCAGTTCTTC. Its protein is CSVNRELGTSGFYNEQFF.

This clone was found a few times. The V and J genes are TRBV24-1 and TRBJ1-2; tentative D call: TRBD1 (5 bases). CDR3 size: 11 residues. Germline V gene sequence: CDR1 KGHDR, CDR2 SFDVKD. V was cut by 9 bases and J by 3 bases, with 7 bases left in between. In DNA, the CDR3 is TGTGCCACCTCGACAGACTATGGCTACACCTTC. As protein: CATSTDYGYTF.

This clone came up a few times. CDR3 nucleotide sequence: TGTGCCAGTAGTATTCGAGCGGTAGGTGAGCAGTTCTTC. Translated: CASSIRAVGEQFF. V usage is TRBV19 and J usage is TRBJ2-1, with D possibly matching TRBD2 (5 bases). Germline V lookup: CDR1 LNHDA, CDR2 SQIVND (reference sequence). V was clipped by 3 bases and J by 9 bases, with 12 bases between them. CDR3 length: 13 residues. Complete variable domain (other parts from reference TRBV19 and TRBJ2-1): DGGITQSPKYLFRKEGQNVTLSCEQNLNHDAMYWYRQDPGQGLRLIYYSQIVNDFQKGDIAEGYSVSREKKESFPLTVTSAQKNPTAFYLCASSIRAVGEQFFGPGTRLTVL.

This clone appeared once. CDR3 coding DNA: TGTGCCAGCAGCTCCTTGGGGGCGAGCTCTGGGGCCAACGTCCTGACTTTC. Protein product: CASSSLGASSGANVLTF. The chain recombines TRBV7-3 with TRBJ2-6, with a possible D match to TRBD1 (6 bases). CDR1 and CDR2 (germline): SGHTA, FQGTGA. The CDR3 loop spans 17 amino acids. The V end was cut by 4 bases, the J end by 0 bases, with 13 bases between.

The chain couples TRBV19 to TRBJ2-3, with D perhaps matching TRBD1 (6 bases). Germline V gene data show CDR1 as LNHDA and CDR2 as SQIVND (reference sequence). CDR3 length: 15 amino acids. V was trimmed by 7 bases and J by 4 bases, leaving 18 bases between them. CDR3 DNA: TGTGCCAGTAAGCGGCAGGGGTACGGGGCAGATACGCAGTATTTT. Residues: CASKRQGYGADTQYF.

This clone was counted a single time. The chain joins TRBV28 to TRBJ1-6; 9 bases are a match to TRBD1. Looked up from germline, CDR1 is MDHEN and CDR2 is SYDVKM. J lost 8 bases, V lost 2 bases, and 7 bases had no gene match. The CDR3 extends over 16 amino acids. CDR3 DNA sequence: TGTGCCAGCAGTTTAGGGGGGACAGGGTGGGATTCACCCCTCCACTTT. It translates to CASSLGGTGWDSPLHF. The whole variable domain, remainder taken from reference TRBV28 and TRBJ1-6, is DVKVTQSSRYLVKRTGEKVFLECVQDMDHENMFWYRQDPGLGLRLIYFSYDVKMKEKGDIPEGYSVSREKKERFSLILESASTNQTSMYLCASSLGGTGWDSPLHFGNGTRLTVT.

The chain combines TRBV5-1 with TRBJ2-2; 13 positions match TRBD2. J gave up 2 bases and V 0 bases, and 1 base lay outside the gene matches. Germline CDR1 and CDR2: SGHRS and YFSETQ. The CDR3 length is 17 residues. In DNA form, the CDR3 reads TGCGCCAGCAGCTTGGGGGGACTAGCGGGAAACACCGGGGAGCTGTTTTTT. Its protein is CASSLGGLAGNTGELFF.

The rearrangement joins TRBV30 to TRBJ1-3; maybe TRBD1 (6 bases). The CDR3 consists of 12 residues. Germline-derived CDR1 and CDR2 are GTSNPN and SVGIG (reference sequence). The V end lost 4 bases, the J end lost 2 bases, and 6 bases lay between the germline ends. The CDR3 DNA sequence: TGTGCCTGGAACAGGGCTGGAAACACCATATATTTT. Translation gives CAWNRAGNTIYF.

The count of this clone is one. CDR3 sequence reads: CASSLLGQENTGELFF. CDR3 in DNA: TGTGCCAGCAGCTTGTTGGGACAGGAGAACACCGGGGAGCTGTTTTTT. V gene TRBV5-6 combines with J gene TRBJ2-2, with TRBD1 matching over 8 bases. The CDR3 is 16 amino acids. Germline-derived CDR1 and CDR2 are SGHDT and YYEEEE. V was pared by 1 base and J by 1 base, with 3 bases of the junction left unmatched.

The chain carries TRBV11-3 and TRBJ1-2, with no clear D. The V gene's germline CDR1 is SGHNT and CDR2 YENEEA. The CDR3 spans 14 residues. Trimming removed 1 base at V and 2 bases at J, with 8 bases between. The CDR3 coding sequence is TGTGCCAGCAGCTTAGGCGGAAGAAACTATGGCTACACCTTC. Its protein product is CASSLGGRNYGYTF.

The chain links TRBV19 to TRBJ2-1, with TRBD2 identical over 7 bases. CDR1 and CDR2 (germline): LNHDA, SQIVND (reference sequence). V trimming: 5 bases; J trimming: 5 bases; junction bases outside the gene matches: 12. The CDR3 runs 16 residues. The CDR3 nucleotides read TGTGCCAGTAGTGCCGCGGGAGCTCGGGGAAACAATGAGCAGTTCTTC. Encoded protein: CASSAAGARGNNEQFF.

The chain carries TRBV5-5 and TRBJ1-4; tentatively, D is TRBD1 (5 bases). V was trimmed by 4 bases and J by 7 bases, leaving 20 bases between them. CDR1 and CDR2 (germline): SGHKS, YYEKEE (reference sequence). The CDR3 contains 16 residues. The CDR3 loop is CASSPRGGGGPEKLFF. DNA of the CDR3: TGTGCCAGCAGCCCCCGGGGTGGGGGGGGTCCTGAAAAACTGTTTTTT.

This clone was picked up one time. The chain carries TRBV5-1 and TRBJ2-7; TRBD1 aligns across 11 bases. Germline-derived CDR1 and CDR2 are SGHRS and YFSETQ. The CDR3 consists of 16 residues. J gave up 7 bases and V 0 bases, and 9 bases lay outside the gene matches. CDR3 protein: CASSLDSIGTGGEQYF. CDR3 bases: TGCGCCAGCAGCTTGGACTCGATAGGGACAGGGGGGGAGCAGTACTTC.